This entry lists 18 T cell receptor beta chains sequenced from one sample in a study of blood T cells in healthy people across ages. A second PCR of roughly 7 to 11 cycles used a sample-barcoded 5' primer and a J-beta primer mix. TCRdb passed the 5' RACE reads through MiXCR, listing each CDR3 protein once. This sample has around 1,500,000 distinct CDR3 sequences, with approximately 38% found just once. The sample was blood. The receptors were sampled from a woman aged 18-35 years in good health.

The V call is TRBV25-1, the J call TRBJ1-1, with D unresolved. The CDR3 is made up of 12 amino acids. The ends were cut back, 2 bases at V and 7 bases at J, with 8 bases in the middle. Germline V gene lookup returns CDR1 MGHDK and CDR2 SYGVNS. The CDR3: CASSEHNREAFF. The CDR3 DNA reads TGTGCCAGCAGTGAACACAACCGTGAAGCTTTCTTT.

This clonotype was recorded only once. The rearrangement joins TRBV20-1 to TRBJ2-5; 8 bases match TRBD1. The end of the DNA fits TRBJ2-7 better, so the J call may be wrong. Germline V gene lookup returns CDR1 DFQATT and CDR2 SNEGSKA (reference sequence). This CDR3 contains 16 residues. The DNA of the CDR3 is TGCAGTGCTAGTGAACCTAGGACAGGGATCTACGACGAGCAGTACTTC. Protein: CSASEPRTGIYDEQYF.

Only a few counts were recorded for this clonotype. The V gene is TRBV6-6, the J gene TRBJ2-4; D is unresolved. The CDR3 length is 15 residues. Trimming took 2 bases from V and 9 from J, leaving 17 bases between them. In germline, CDR1 is MNHNY, CDR2 SVGAGI (reference sequence). CDR3 nucleotides: TGTGCCAGCAGTTACCGGCGTGGTAGTCCGAGCATTCAGTACTTC. As protein: CASSYRRGSPSIQYF.

This clonotype was found a few times. V usage is TRBV29-1 and J usage is TRBJ1-1; the match to TRBD1 covers 8 bases. This CDR3 comprises 13 residues. Germline assignment: CDR1 SQVTM and CDR2 ANQGSEA. J gave up 0 bases and V 8 bases, and 5 bases lay outside the gene matches. CDR3 protein: CSHRGTVNTEAFF. Here the CDR3 DNA reads TGCAGCCACAGGGGGACGGTGAACACTGAAGCTTTCTTT.

This clonotype has a handful of counts. The chain uses TRBV20-1 and TRBJ2-1, with D perhaps matching TRBD2 (6 bases). CDR3 size: 13 residues. Germline V gene sequence: CDR1 DFQATT, CDR2 SNEGSKA (reference sequence). With 3 bases removed from V and 3 bases from J, the gap between germline ends came to 9 bases. The CDR3 reads CSASSGGYNEQFF. In DNA form, the CDR3 reads TGCAGTGCTAGTTCCGGGGGCTACAATGAGCAGTTCTTC.

This clonotype was seen more than once but under ten times. The rearrangement links TRBV5-4 to TRBJ2-7, with 14 nucleotides matching TRBD2. The V segment lost 3 bases and the J segment 7 bases; nucleotides outside the gene matches: 6. This CDR3 comprises 15 residues. Per the germline V gene, CDR1 is SGHNT and CDR2 is YYREEE (reference sequence). CDR3 amino acids: CASSSTSGRENEQYF. As DNA, the CDR3 is TGTGCCAGCAGCTCGACTAGCGGGAGGGAAAATGAGCAGTACTTC.

The chain is built from TRBV11-2 and TRBJ2-7; TRBD2 matches 8 bases. The J call could be wrong; TRBJ2-5 is a better fit for the DNA end. This CDR3 contains 14 residues. CDR1 is SGHAT and CDR2 is FQNNGV in the germline V gene. The CDR3 spells CASSETGGRETQYF. The CDR3 DNA reads TGTGCCAGCAGCGAAACGGGGGGGAGGGAGACCCAGTACTTC.

This clonotype was counted many times. The chain couples TRBV29-1 to TRBJ2-7; D remains unclear. Trimming took 2 bases from V and 3 from J, leaving 5 bases between them. The germline V gene has CDR1 SQVTM and CDR2 ANQGSEA. This CDR3 is built from 11 residues. The CDR3 sequence: CSVELRYEQYF. CDR3 coding DNA: TGCAGCGTTGAACTTCGCTACGAGCAGTACTTC.

CDR3 amino acids: CSAAGGLRNEQFF. As DNA, the CDR3 is TGCAGCGCTGCTGGGGGCCTGAGGAATGAGCAGTTCTTC. The V and J genes are TRBV29-1 and TRBJ2-1; tentative D call: TRBD1 (6 bases). Between the trimmed V and J ends, which lost 7 bases and 7 bases, there was a span of 17 bases. Germline V gives CDR1 SQVTM, CDR2 ANQGSEA. The CDR3 runs 13 residues.

V gene TRBV9 combines with J gene TRBJ1-2; TRBD1 is a possible D gene (5 bases). CDR3 length: 13 residues. Germline CDR1 SGDLS, CDR2 YYNGEE. V was cut by 0 bases and J by 10 bases, with 13 bases left in between. As DNA, the CDR3 is TGTGCCAGCAGCGTAGGGACACGGAGGGACTACACCTTC. The encoded protein is CASSVGTRRDYTF.

The CDR3: CASSEAPAGSYEQYF. In DNA, the CDR3 is TGTGCCAGCAGTGAAGCTCCGGCAGGCTCCTACGAGCAGTACTTC. J is TRBJ2-7 and V is TRBV2; D ambiguous. The V end was cut by 0 bases, the J end by 0 bases, with 9 bases between. Germline V gives CDR1 SNHLY, CDR2 FYNNEI. There are 15 residues in the CDR3.

This clonotype is a singleton in its sample. The chain employs TRBV5-1 and TRBJ2-1; 7 nucleotides align to TRBD2. V shed 5 bases, J shed 6 bases, and the junction held 5 bases outside the gene matches. CDR3 size: 13 residues. Germline assignment: CDR1 SGHRS and CDR2 YFSETQ. The CDR3 protein is CASSARTSNEQFF. The CDR3 nucleotides are TGCGCCAGCAGTGCCAGGACTAGCAATGAGCAGTTCTTC.

The chain couples TRBV18 to TRBJ1-1, with D perhaps matching TRBD1 (5 bases). The CDR3 is 16 amino acids. Per the germline V gene, CDR1 is KGHSH and CDR2 is LQKENI. Trimming removed 3 bases at V and 3 bases at J, with 17 bases between. The DNA of the CDR3 is TGTGCCAGCTCACCCCAGGCCTCCGGGGGGGACACTGAAGCTTTCTTT. This gives the protein CASSPQASGGDTEAFF.

This clonotype occurred a few times. The rearrangement uses TRBV7-9 and TRBJ2-7; D unclear. V lost 6 bases and J lost 3, with 9 bases in between. This CDR3 has 12 amino acids. Per germline, CDR1 SEHNR and CDR2 FQNEAQ (reference sequence). CDR3 sequence: CASSRYDYEQYF. In DNA, the CDR3 is TGTGCCAGCAGTCGGTACGACTACGAGCAGTACTTC.

The chain combines TRBV6-1 with TRBJ2-7; 10 nucleotides match TRBD1. The V gene's germline CDR1 is MNHNS and CDR2 SASEGT. V lost 6 bases to trimming and J lost 2 bases; unmatched junction nucleotides: 1. There are 13 residues in the CDR3. CDR3 loop: CASRGTGAYEQYF. CDR3 nucleotide sequence: TGTGCCAGCAGGGGGACAGGGGCCTACGAGCAGTACTTC.

The table lists this clonotype with a few counts. The chain joins TRBV20-1 to TRBJ2-1; perhaps TRBD1 as D (5 bases). Trimming pared 0 bases from V and 6 bases from J, leaving 6 bases between. The CDR3 spans 12 residues. CDR1 DFQATT and CDR2 SNEGSKA come from the germline V gene (reference sequence). The CDR3 sequence: CSARDGANEQFF. Written as DNA, the CDR3 is TGCAGTGCTAGAGATGGGGCCAATGAGCAGTTCTTC.

The chain is built from TRBV9 and TRBJ2-1; D is undetermined. From germline, CDR1 is SGDLS and CDR2 YYNGEE. The CDR3 runs to 16 residues. V gave up 4 bases and J gave up 4 bases, with 18 bases separating them. The CDR3 reads CASSRNPSTSYNEQFF. The CDR3 DNA follows: TGTGCCAGCAGCCGAAACCCCAGCACCTCTTACAATGAGCAGTTCTTC.

The genes are TRBV18 and TRBJ2-1; 13 nucleotides agree with TRBD2. CDR3 length equals 16 residues. Germline CDR1 and CDR2: KGHSH and LQKENI. Trimming at V came to 3 bases and at J to 7 bases, leaving 6 bases not matched to a gene. This chain's CDR3 is CASSPRTSGSINEQFF. CDR3 DNA sequence: TGTGCCAGCTCACCTAGGACTAGCGGGAGCATAAATGAGCAGTTCTTC.